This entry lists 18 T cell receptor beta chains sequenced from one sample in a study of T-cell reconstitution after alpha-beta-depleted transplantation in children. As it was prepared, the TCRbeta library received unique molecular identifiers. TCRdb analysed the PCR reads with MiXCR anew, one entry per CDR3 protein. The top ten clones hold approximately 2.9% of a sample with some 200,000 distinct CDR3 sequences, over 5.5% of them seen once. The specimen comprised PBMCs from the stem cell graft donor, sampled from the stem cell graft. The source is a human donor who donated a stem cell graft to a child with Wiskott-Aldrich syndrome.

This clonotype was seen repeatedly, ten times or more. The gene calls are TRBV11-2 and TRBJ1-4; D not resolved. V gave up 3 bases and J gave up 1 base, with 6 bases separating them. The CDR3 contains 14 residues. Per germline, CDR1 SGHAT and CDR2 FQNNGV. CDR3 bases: TGTGCCAGCAGCTTCGGGGTAACTAATGAAAAACTGTTTTTT. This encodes CASSFGVTNEKLFF.

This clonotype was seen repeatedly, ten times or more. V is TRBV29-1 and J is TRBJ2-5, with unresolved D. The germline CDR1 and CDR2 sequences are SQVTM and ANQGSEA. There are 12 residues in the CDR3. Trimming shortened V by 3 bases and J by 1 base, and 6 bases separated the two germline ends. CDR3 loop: CSVEVSQETQYF. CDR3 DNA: TGCAGCGTTGAGGTCAGCCAAGAGACCCAGTACTTC.

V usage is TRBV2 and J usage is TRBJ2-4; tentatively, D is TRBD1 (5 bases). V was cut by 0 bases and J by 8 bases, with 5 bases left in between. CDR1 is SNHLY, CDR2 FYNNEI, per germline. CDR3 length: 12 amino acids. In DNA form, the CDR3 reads TGTGCCAGCAGTGAAGCGGGGCACATTCAGTACTTC. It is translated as CASSEAGHIQYF.

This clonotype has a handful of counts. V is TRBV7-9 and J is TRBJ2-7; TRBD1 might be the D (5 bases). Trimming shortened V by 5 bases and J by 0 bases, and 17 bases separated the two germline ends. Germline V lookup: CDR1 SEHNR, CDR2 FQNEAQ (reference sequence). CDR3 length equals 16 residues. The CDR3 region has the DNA TGTGCCAGCAGCCCAGAAGGGGTGGGATTCTCCTACGAGCAGTACTTC. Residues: CASSPEGVGFSYEQYF.

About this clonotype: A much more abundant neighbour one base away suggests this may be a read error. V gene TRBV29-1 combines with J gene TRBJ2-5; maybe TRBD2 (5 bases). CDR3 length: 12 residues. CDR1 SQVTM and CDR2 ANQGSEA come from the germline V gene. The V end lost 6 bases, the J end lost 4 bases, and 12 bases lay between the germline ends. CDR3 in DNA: TGCAGCGTCACCGAAGCGGCAGAGACCCAGTACTTC. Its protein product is CSVTEAAETQYF.

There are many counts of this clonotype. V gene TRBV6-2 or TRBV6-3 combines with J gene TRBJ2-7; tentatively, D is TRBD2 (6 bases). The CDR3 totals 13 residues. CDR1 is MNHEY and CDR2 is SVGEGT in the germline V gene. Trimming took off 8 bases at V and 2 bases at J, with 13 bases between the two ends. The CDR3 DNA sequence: TGTGCCAGCGGGAGGCTAAACGCCTACGAGCAGTACTTC. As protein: CASGRLNAYEQYF.

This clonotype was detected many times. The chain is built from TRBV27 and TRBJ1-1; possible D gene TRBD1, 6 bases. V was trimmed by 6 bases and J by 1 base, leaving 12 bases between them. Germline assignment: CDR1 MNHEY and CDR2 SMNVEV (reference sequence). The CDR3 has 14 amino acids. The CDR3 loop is CASRYPRGNTEAFF. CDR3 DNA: TGTGCCAGCAGATACCCCAGGGGGAACACTGAAGCTTTCTTT.

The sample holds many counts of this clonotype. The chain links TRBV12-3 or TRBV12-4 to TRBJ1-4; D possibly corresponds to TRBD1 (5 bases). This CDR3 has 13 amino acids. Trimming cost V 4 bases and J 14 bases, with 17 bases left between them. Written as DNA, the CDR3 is TGTGCCAGCAGTTCGCCGGGACTCCCGGTGCTGTTTTTT. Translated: CASSSPGLPVLFF.

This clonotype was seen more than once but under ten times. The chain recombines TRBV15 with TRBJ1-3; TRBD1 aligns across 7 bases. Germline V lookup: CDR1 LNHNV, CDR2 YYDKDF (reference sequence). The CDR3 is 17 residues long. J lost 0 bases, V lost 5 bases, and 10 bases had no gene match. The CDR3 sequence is CATSGSTGESSGNTIYF. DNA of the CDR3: TGTGCCACCAGCGGATCAACAGGGGAGAGCTCTGGAAACACCATATATTTT.

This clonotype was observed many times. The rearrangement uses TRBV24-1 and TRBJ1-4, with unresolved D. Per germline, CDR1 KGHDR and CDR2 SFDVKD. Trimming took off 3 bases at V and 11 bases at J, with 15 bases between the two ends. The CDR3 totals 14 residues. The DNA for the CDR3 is TGTGCCACCAGTGATCTATCGTCGGGGAAGAAACTGTTTTTT. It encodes CATSDLSSGKKLFF.

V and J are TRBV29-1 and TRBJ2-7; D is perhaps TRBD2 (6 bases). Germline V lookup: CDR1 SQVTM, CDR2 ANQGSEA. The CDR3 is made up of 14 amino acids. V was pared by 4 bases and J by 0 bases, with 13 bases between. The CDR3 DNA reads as TGCAGCGTTGGGCCCGGGGGAAGCTCCTACGAGCAGTACTTC. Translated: CSVGPGGSSYEQYF.

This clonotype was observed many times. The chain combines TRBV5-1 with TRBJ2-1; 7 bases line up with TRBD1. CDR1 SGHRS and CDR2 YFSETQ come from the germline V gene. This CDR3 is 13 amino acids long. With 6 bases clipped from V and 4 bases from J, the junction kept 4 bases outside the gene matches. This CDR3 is CASTGGWYNEQFF. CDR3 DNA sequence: TGCGCCAGCACAGGGGGTTGGTACAATGAGCAGTTCTTC.

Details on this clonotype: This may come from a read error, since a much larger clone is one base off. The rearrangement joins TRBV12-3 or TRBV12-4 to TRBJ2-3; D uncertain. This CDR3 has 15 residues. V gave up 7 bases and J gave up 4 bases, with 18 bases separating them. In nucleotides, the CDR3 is TGTGCCAGCAACCCCTTGCAGGTTGAGGCAGATACGCAGTATTTT. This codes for CASNPLQVEADTQYF.

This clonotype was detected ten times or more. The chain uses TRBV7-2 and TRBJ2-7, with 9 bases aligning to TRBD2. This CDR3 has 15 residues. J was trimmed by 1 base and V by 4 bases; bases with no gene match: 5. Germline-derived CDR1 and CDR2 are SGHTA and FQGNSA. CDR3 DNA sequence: TGTGCCAGCAGCTCAAGACTAGCGGCATCCTACGAGCAGTACTTC. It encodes CASSSRLAASYEQYF.

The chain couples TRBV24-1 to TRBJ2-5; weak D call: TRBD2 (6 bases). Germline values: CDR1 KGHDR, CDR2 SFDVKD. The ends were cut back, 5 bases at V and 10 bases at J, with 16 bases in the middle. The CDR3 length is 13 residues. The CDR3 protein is CATSVTRSVGQYF. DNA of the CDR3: TGTGCCACCAGTGTGACTAGATCAGTGGGCCAGTACTTC.

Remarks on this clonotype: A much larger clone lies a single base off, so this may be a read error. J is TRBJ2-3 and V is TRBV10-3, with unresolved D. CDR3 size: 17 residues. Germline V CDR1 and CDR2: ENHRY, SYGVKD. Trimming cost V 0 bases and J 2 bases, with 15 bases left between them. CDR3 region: CAISESYQERHTDTQYF. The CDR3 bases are TGTGCCATCAGTGAGTCATACCAGGAGCGACACACAGATACGCAGTATTTT.

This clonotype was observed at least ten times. As DNA, the CDR3 is TGTGCCAGCAGCTTAGGGGAGGCTCAGCCCCAGCATTTT. It specifies CASSLGEAQPQHF. The chain uses TRBV7-6 and TRBJ1-5; the D is unclear. The CDR3 runs to 13 residues. Trimming removed 1 base at V and 6 bases at J, with 7 bases between. Germline V gene data show CDR1 as SGHVS and CDR2 as FNYEAQ.

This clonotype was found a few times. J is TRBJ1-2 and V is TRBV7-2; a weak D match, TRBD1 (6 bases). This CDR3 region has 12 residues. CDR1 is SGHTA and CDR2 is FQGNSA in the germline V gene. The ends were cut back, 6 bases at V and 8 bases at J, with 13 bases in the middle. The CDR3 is CASSSTGLGYTF. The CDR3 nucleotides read TGTGCCAGCAGTTCCACAGGGTTAGGCTACACCTTC. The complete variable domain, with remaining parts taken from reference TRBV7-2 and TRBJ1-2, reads GAGVSQSPSNKVTEKGKDVELRCDPISGHTALYWYRQSLGQGLEFLIYFQGNSAPDKSGLPSDRFSAERTGGSVSTLTIQRTQQEDSAVYLCASSSTGLGYTFGSGTRLTVV.